A selection of T cell receptor beta chains follows, all from one sample in a study of brain T cells in children with intractable seizures. Using immunoSEQ multiplex PCR, the repertoire was profiled, and TCRdb retains in-frame clones only, with some absent. Among a few hundred thousand clones listed, over 90% were seen once. The sequences come from peripheral blood, collected around 5 months after surgery. These TCRs come from a boy younger than two with tuberous sclerosis and intractable seizures. Both conserved end residues are part of each CDR3. A D gene is named only where the DNA matches it firmly. Where a row states a size, it is once, few, many or the class of an expanded clone; other rows omit it.

TRBJ1-2 | TRBV5-4 | - | - | TGTGCCAGCAGCTTGGTGGAGGGTCGACACGGCTACACCTTC | CASSLVEGRHGYTF
TRBJ1-1 | TRBV28 | - | TRBD1 | TGTGCCAGCAGTCTGGACAGGGCCCTTGAAGCTTTCTTT | CASSLDRALEAFF
TRBJ2-1 | TRBV19 | - | - | TGTGCCAGTAGTCCCCTCCCGGGACCCAATGAGCAGTTCTTC | CASSPLPGPNEQFF
TRBJ2-5 | TRBV30 | - | TRBD1 | TGTGCCTGGAGTGAACAAAGGACGACAGGGGACAATTACTTC | CAWSEQRTTGDNYF
TRBJ2-3 | TRBV11-3 | - | - | TGTGCCAGCAGCGAAGCGACTAGGTTTTCTTCGAGATACACAGATACGCAGTATTTT | CASSEATRFSSRYTDTQYF
TRBJ1-3 | TRBV7-9 | - | - | TGTGCCAGCAGCTTAGGGGTCGGAAACACCATATATTTT | CASSLGVGNTIYF
TRBJ2-1 | TRBV5-1 | - | TRBD2 | TGCGCCAGCAGCTCATTAGGTCGGACTAGCCGCCCGGGGCCCTACAATGAGCAGTTCTTC | CASSSLGRTSRPGPYNEQFF
TRBJ1-4 | TRBV3-1/TRBV3-2 | - | - | TGTGCCAGCAGCCAAAGGGGAAGGGGTGAAAAACTGTTTTTT | CASSQRGRGEKLFF
TRBJ1-2 | TRBV6-5 | few | - | TGTGCCAGCAGTTACTCGTTACCTACTAACTATGGCTACACCTTC | CASSYSLPTNYGYTF
TRBJ2-5 | TRBV20-1 | - | TRBD2 | TGCAGTGCTAGTGGGACTAGTAGGGAGACCCAGTACTTC | CSASGTSRETQYF
TRBJ2-3 | TRBV5-4 | - | - | TGTGCCAGCAGCTTGGCGCCCACAGATACGCAGTATTTT | CASSLAPTDTQYF
TRBJ1-3 | TRBV7-6 | - | - | TGTGCCAGCAGCTCGGGGCCAGGGCTGGGCTCTGGAAACACCATATATTTT | CASSSGPGLGSGNTIYF
TRBJ2-7 | TRBV6-2/TRBV6-3 | - | - | TGTGCCAGCAGTTACCGGGACAGGGCTACCGCGGGGGGCGAGCAGTACTTC | CASSYRDRATAGGEQYF
TRBJ2-5 | TRBV20-1 | - | - | TGCAGTGCTAGGACGCAAGAGACCCAGTACTTC | CSARTQETQYF
TRBJ2-7 | TRBV25-1 | - | - | TGTGCCAGCAGTGATAACCCGAGGGGCCACGAGCAGTACTTC | CASSDNPRGHEQYF
TRBJ1-2 | TRBV19 | - | - | TGTGCCAGTAGTCCGCGGTCTTATGGCTACACCTTC | CASSPRSYGYTF
TRBJ2-7 | TRBV30 | - | - | TGTGCCTGGACTACACAGGGGGGGCCCCACGAGCAGTACTTC | CAWTTQGGPHEQYF
TRBJ2-5 | TRBV7-2 | - | TRBD2 | TGTGCCAGCACTGGAAATGGAGGGTGGGGGGGGACCCAGTACTTC | CASTGNGGWGGTQYF
TRBJ2-7 | TRBV19 | - | - | TGTGCCAGTAGTAACACTCACCCCTACGAGCAGTACTTC | CASSNTHPYEQYF
TRBJ2-5 | TRBV5-1 | - | TRBD2 | TGCGCCAGCAGTCTAGCGGTTAGTCGGTTCGAGACCCAGTACTTC | CASSLAVSRFETQYF
TRBJ1-5 | TRBV19 | - | - | TGTGCCAGTAGTATCCGGGGTCAGGGCGACAATCAGCCCCAGCATTTT | CASSIRGQGDNQPQHF
TRBJ2-5 | TRBV5-4 | - | - | TGTGCCAGCAGCTTCGACAGGAGGGAGACCCAGTACTTC | CASSFDRRETQYF
TRBJ2-5 | TRBV7-2 | - | TRBD2 | TGTGCCAGCAGCTCGAAACCAAAAACGGGGGGTCAAGAGACCCAGTACTTC | CASSSKPKTGGQETQYF
TRBJ1-1 | TRBV5-5 | - | - | TGTGCCAGCAGCTTGCGGGGGGGGAACACTGAAGCTTTCTTT | CASSLRGGNTEAFF
TRBJ1-5 | TRBV24-1 | - | - | TGTGCCACCAGTGATTTCAGAGTCAATCAGCCCCAGCATTTT | CATSDFRVNQPQHF
TRBJ2-2 | TRBV28 | - | - | TGTGCCAGCAGTTTGGGGGGCAGAGCTAACACCGGGGAGCTGTTTTTT | CASSLGGRANTGELFF
TRBJ2-2 | TRBV5-4 | - | - | TGTGCCAGCAGCTCAGGGACGGCGAACACCGGGGAGCTGTTTTTT | CASSSGTANTGELFF
TRBJ2-7 | TRBV15 | once | - | TGTGCCACCAGCGCCCATCCCGGTGGACCTTTGGACGAGCAGTACTTC | CATSAHPGGPLDEQYF
TRBJ2-1 | TRBV7-2 | - | TRBD2 | TGTGCCAGCAGCTTAAGCGGGGGGGGCTACTACAATGAGCAGTTCTTC | CASSLSGGGYYNEQFF
TRBJ2-7 | TRBV4-2 | - | - | TGTGCCAGCAGCCCGGCGGAAGGCTACGAGCAGTACTTC | CASSPAEGYEQYF
TRBJ2-1 | TRBV7-9 | - | - | TGTGCCAGCAGCTTAGGTATCGTTGGTGAGCAGTTCTTC | CASSLGIVGEQFF
TRBJ2-2 | TRBV2 | - | - | TGTGCCAGCAGTCCCTGGGACTCCAACACCGGGGAGCTGTTTTTT | CASSPWDSNTGELFF